This T cell receptor beta chain was sequenced for a study of T-cell memory formation after mild COVID-19. At the level of the study: For the most part, TCR clusters were specific to one donor. Study conclusions and caveats: Cross-reactive memory seemingly joined, as some responding clones were found in pre-infection memory. Clones shrinking between day 15 and 85 showed a balanced CD4/CD8 split, and those that grew later tilted toward CD4+.

Between the trimmed V and J ends, which lost 3 bases and 0 bases, there was a span of 11 bases. Germline CDR1 is MGHRA and CDR2 is YSYEKL. This CDR3 is 16 amino acids long. It was 5'RACE with constant-segment primers that produced the TCR alpha and TCR beta cDNA libraries, which carried sample barcodes and UMIs. TCRdb recomputed calls from the 5' RACE reads with MiXCR, one row per CDR3 protein. The sample shows 360,000 or so distinct CDR3 sequences, 25% to 30% of them seen only once. The table lists this clonotype with a few counts. What it binds is not known. The source is an adult woman who had mild COVID-19 (a few samples of this study predate the infection). Cell type and time point are not known. The chain combines TRBV4-1 with TRBJ1-4, with D hard to call. The sequencing input was PBMCs or a T cell subset sorted from them (not recorded which). The CDR3 DNA sequence: TGCGCCAGCAGCCAGCCCATTGAGGCAACTAATGAAAAACTGTTTTTT. Amino acid sequence: CASSQPIEATNEKLFF.